This TCR beta chain was sequenced in a study of T cells in Graves' hyperthyroidism and ophthalmopathy. Overall study context: Initial diagnosis, before any treatment, was when peripheral blood was collected.

The investigators amplified TCR beta CDR3 regions from RNA transcripts. The study used the HTBI primer set for a first-round RT-PCR of the TCR CDR3. TCRdb ran MiXCR on the multiplex PCR reads and lists one entry per CDR3 protein. In the table there are around 430,000 distinct CDR3 sequences, 15% of which are singletons. General study points: In the blood, most expanded thyroid clonotypes above 0.001 appeared as well.

The definition of stable Graves' hyperthyroidism was no ophthalmopathy progression within 18 months. This clonotype occurred many times. The antigen is undetermined. V dropped 1 base and J dropped 4 bases, with 14 bases sitting between them. The CDR3 covers 15 residues. Germline V gives CDR1 SGHRS, CDR2 YFSETQ. The sequenced sample was blood. The clonotype was recovered from a woman in her 30s with Graves' hyperthyroidism. The chain carries TRBV5-1 and TRBJ1-1; tentative D call: TRBD1 (5 bases). CDR3 sequence: CASSLISGTSTEAFF. The CDR3 DNA reads TGCGCCAGCAGCTTGATTTCGGGGACGAGCACTGAAGCTTTCTTT.